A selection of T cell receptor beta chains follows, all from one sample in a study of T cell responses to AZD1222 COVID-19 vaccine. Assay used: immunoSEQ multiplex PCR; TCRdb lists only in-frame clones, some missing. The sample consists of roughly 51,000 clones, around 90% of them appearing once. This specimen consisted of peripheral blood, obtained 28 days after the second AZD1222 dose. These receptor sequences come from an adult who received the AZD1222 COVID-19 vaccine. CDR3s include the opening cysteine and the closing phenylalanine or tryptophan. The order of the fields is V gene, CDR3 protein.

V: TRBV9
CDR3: CASSVVGGRSEAFF

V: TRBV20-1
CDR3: CSPGEVDEQFF

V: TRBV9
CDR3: CASSVGQVFTDTQYF

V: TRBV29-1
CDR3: CSVETGVGYTF

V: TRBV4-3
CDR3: CASSQEYPYGYEQYF

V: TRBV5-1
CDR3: CASSRPQGYNEQFF

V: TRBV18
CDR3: CASSRGQMNTGELFF

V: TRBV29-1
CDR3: CSVRMNTEAFF

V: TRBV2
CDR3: CASSVPAGGQPQHF

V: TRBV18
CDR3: CASSPSPGAKVTEAFF

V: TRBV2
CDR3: CASRRTGGAYEQYF

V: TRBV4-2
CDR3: CASSQVGSGANVLTF

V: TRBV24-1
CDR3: CATSATPPSNTGELFF

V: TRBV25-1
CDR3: CASSGRDSPSQHF

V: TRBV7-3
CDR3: CASSLQAGGKDTQYF

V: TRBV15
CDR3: CATSRDSQTDTQYF

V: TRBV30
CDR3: CAWSSEYNEQFF

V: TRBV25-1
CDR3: CASSAAGHKNSPLHF

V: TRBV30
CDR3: CAWSSRTGELFF

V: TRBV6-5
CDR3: CASRRIAGKNQPQHF

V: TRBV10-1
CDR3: CASSGRATSTDTQYF

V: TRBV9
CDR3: CASSGLAGPYEQYF

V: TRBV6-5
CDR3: CASSHTGGGFEQYF

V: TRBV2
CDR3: CASSAEGNTEAFF

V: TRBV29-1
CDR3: CSVIRDSTNYEQYF

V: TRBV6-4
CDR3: CASSDSSGNTGELFF

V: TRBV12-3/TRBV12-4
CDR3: CASSFWRTEAFF

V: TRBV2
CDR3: CASSENPDRTRYGYTF

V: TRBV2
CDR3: CASSELGANGGYTF

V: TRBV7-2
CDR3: CASSGGRGRSAFF

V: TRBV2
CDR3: CASTLQGAQTEAFF

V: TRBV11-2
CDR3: CASTAGLAERFF

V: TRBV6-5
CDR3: CASSVLAGGVNEQFF

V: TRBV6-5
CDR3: CASSTRQGHYGYTF